This T cell receptor beta chain was profiled in a study of T cells after yellow fever vaccination. Only a few counts were recorded for this clonotype. MiXCR was run by TCRdb on the 5' RACE reads, yielding one entry per CDR3 protein. The sample comprises more than 300,000 distinct CDR3 sequences, about 4.5% of which are singletons, and 15% to 20% rests with the top ten. The CDR3 loop spans 12 amino acids. V shed 2 bases and J shed 2 bases, with 6 bases lying between them. CDR1 is GTSNPN, CDR2 SVGIG, per germline (reference sequence). The material sequenced was PBMCs, taken 15 days after the yellow fever booster vaccination. The chain uses TRBV30 and TRBJ1-1; D is uncertain. This receptor was taken from a man aged 18-30 years who received the YFV17D yellow fever vaccine. As DNA, the CDR3 is TGTGCCTGGAGTCCCGGAAACACTGAAGCTTTCTTT. Encoded protein: CAWSPGNTEAFF. The full variable domain, rest sourced from reference TRBV30 and TRBJ1-1, is SQTIHQWPATLVQPVGSPLSLECTVEGTSNPNLYWYRQAAGRGLQLLFYSVGIGQISSEVPQNLSASRPQDRQFILSSKKLLLSDSGFYLCAWSPGNTEAFFGQGTRLTVV.